The 30 T cell receptor beta chains in this list originate from one sample, sequenced in a study of T cells after yellow fever vaccination. MiXCR was run by TCRdb on the 5' RACE reads, yielding one entry per CDR3 protein. The sample lists 250,000 to 400,000 distinct CDR3 sequences, 3.5% to 4.5% occurring once. The sample consisted of PBMCs, taken 15 days after the yellow fever booster vaccination. The receptors were sampled from a man aged 18 to 35 who received the YFV17D yellow fever vaccine.

This clonotype was counted between two and nine times. This chain uses TRBV14 with TRBJ1-5; D uncertain. V lost 3 bases and J 8 bases, leaving 11 bases between the germline ends. Germline values: CDR1 SGHDN, CDR2 FVKESK. The CDR3 contains 13 residues. The DNA of the CDR3 is TGTGCCAGCAGCCAGGGGTTACGGAAGCCCCAGCATTTT. It yields the protein CASSQGLRKPQHF.

This clonotype came up many times. This chain links TRBV5-5 with TRBJ2-3, with D perhaps matching TRBD2 (6 bases). V was trimmed by 3 bases and J by 4 bases, leaving 18 bases between them. This CDR3 has 16 residues. Germline V lookup: CDR1 SGHKS, CDR2 YYEKEE (reference sequence). The CDR3, as DNA: TGTGCCAGCAGCTGGAGGGGCCTAGCGTGGTCAGATACGCAGTATTTT. Amino acid sequence: CASSWRGLAWSDTQYF.

V is TRBV5-8 and J is TRBJ2-7; 10 bases are shared with TRBD1. The CDR3 runs to 19 residues. The germline CDR1 and CDR2 sequences are SGHTS and YDEGEE. J was trimmed by 2 bases and V by 2 bases; bases with no gene match: 16. CDR3 sequence reads: CASSFRPGTGVGGTYEQYF. The DNA for the CDR3 is TGTGCCAGCAGCTTCCGTCCCGGGACAGGGGTGGGAGGGACCTACGAGCAGTACTTC.

V and J are TRBV5-1 and TRBJ2-5, with TRBD2 identical over 8 bases. This CDR3 is 14 amino acids long. The germline gives CDR1 SGHRS, CDR2 YFSETQ. With 6 bases clipped from V and 2 bases from J, the junction kept 6 bases outside the gene matches. CDR3 DNA: TGCGCCAGCACCTATTCGGGGGGGCAAGAGACCCAGTACTTC. Translated: CASTYSGGQETQYF. Variable domain in full (rest from reference TRBV5-1 and TRBJ2-5): KAGVTQTPRYLIKTRGQQVTLSCSPISGHRSVSWYQQTPGQGLQFLFEYFSETQRNKGNFPGRFSGRQFSNSRSEMNVSTLELGDSALYLCASTYSGGQETQYFGPGTRLLVL.

The rearrangement links TRBV29-1 to TRBJ2-3, with TRBD2 matching 8 bases. CDR3 length: 14 residues. Germline V gene sequence: CDR1 SQVTM, CDR2 ANQGSEA. The J segment lost 5 bases and the V segment lost 3 bases, leaving 7 bases of the junction unmatched. CDR3 protein: CSVEPWLAGDTQYF. CDR3 coding DNA: TGCAGCGTTGAGCCGTGGCTAGCGGGAGATACGCAGTATTTT.

The CDR3 region has the DNA TGTGCCAGCAGCTTAACCGGGGTCGCGAACACCGGGGAGCTGTTTTTT. It is translated as CASSLTGVANTGELFF. The rearrangement links TRBV7-8 to TRBJ2-2; D is perhaps TRBD2 (5 bases). Germline V CDR1 and CDR2: SGHVS, FQNEAQ. With 2 bases removed from V and 0 bases from J, the gap between germline ends came to 10 bases. The CDR3 is made up of 16 amino acids.

The CDR3 sequence is CASSLANPRRGETQYF. As DNA, the CDR3 is TGTGCCAGCAGCTTAGCTAACCCCCGGCGAGGAGAGACCCAGTACTTC. The V call is TRBV11-2, the J call TRBJ2-5; D not certain. The CDR3 length is 16 residues. CDR1 and CDR2 from the germline V gene are SGHAT and FQNNGV. With 1 base removed from V and 4 bases from J, the gap between germline ends came to 16 bases. Drawing the rest from reference TRBV11-2 and TRBJ2-5, the complete variable domain is EAGVAQSPRYKIIEKRQSVAFWCNPISGHATLYWYQQILGQGPKLLIQFQNNGVVDDSQLPKDRFSAERLKGVDSTLKIQPAKLEDSAVYLCASSLANPRRGETQYFGPGTRLLVL.

V is TRBV7-9 and J is TRBJ2-7; TRBD1 is a possible D gene (5 bases). The V and J ends lost 4 bases and 3 bases respectively, with 10 bases between them. The germline gives CDR1 SEHNR, CDR2 FQNEAQ (reference sequence). The CDR3 sequence is 13 residues long. Written as DNA, the CDR3 is TGTGCCAGCAGCTCACCGCAGGGCTACGAGCAGTACGTC. Translated: CASSSPQGYEQYV.

The chain recombines TRBV4-1 with TRBJ1-2; 8 nucleotides match TRBD1. J gave up 5 bases and V 1 base, and 18 bases lay outside the gene matches. Germline V gene lookup returns CDR1 MGHRA and CDR2 YSYEKL. The CDR3 contains 19 residues. The CDR3 DNA reads as TGCGCCAGCAGCCAAGTACCGACAGGGGTAGTTATCGCGGGTTATGGCTACACCTTC. This translates into CASSQVPTGVVIAGYGYTF.

This chain links TRBV30 with TRBJ1-1; D call uncertain. This CDR3 is built from 12 residues. Germline V gives CDR1 GTSNPN, CDR2 SVGIG (reference sequence). The germline V and J ends were trimmed by 6 bases and 2 bases, with 10 bases remaining between them. The DNA for the CDR3 is TGTGCCTGCGACATCGCCAACACTGAAGCTTTCTTT. Its protein product is CACDIANTEAFF.

This clonotype was seen repeatedly, ten times or more. The chain has TRBV20-1 and TRBJ2-2; TRBD1 aligns across 8 bases. The ends lost 7 bases at V and 0 bases at J; junction bases unmatched: 1. CDR3 length: 13 residues. Per the germline V gene, CDR1 is DFQATT and CDR2 is SNEGSKA (reference sequence). The CDR3 bases are TGCAGTGGCAGGGGGCCGAACACCGGGGAGCTGTTTTTT. Its protein is CSGRGPNTGELFF.

This clonotype was counted ten times or more. The rearrangement joins TRBV5-4 to TRBJ1-2; perhaps TRBD1 as D (5 bases). The CDR3 has 12 amino acids. Trimming took off 2 bases at V and 6 bases at J, with 8 bases between the two ends. In germline, CDR1 is SGHNT, CDR2 YYREEE (reference sequence). CDR3 sequence reads: CASSFSGNGYTF. CDR3 DNA sequence: TGTGCCAGCAGCTTTTCAGGGAATGGCTACACCTTC.

This chain connects TRBV4-2 to TRBJ2-3; D is undetermined. The CDR3 consists of 14 residues. Trimming left V 0 bases short and J 2 bases short, with 6 bases between. Germline CDR1 is LGHNA and CDR2 is YNFKEQ. CDR3 sequence reads: CASSQEWNTDTQYF. In nucleotides, the CDR3 is TGTGCCAGCAGCCAAGAGTGGAACACAGATACGCAGTATTTT.

This clonotype was observed at least ten times. This chain's CDR3 is CASSHFGAGTQETQYF. For the CDR3, the DNA is TGCGCCAGCAGCCATTTCGGAGCGGGGACCCAAGAGACCCAGTACTTC. The rearrangement uses TRBV4-3 and TRBJ2-5; the match to TRBD2 covers 7 bases. After removal of 3 bases from V and 1 base from J, the junction contained 8 bases not matched to a gene. CDR3 length equals 16 residues. Looked up from germline, CDR1 is LGHNA and CDR2 is YSLEER.

This clonotype was detected only once. This sequence may be a read error, since a much larger clone differs from it by one base. The chain has TRBV5-1 and TRBJ2-5; the match to TRBD2 covers 7 bases. The CDR3 is 14 residues long. Germline V gives CDR1 SGHRS, CDR2 YFSETQ. Here the CDR3 reads CASSSGLVEETQNF. The CDR3 bases are TGCGCCAGCAGCTCCGGACTAGTGGAAGAGACCCAGAACTTC.

This clonotype has just a few counts. The chain couples TRBV19 to TRBJ2-3; 10 nucleotides agree with TRBD2. V lost 6 bases to trimming and J lost 0 bases; unmatched junction nucleotides: 3. The CDR3 is made up of 15 amino acids. Germline-derived CDR1 and CDR2 are LNHDA and SQIVND (reference sequence). CDR3 loop: CASRKLAGSTDTQYF. CDR3 DNA: TGTGCCAGTAGAAAACTAGCGGGGAGCACAGATACGCAGTATTTT.

This clonotype turned up a few times. The chain combines TRBV4-3 with TRBJ2-7; maybe TRBD1 (6 bases). Looked up from germline, CDR1 is LGHNA and CDR2 is YSLEER. The CDR3 has 16 residues. V was cut by 0 bases and J by 0 bases, with 12 bases left in between. CDR3 in amino acids: CASSQDSGDNSYEQYF. CDR3 nucleotides: TGCGCCAGCAGCCAAGATTCTGGGGACAACTCCTACGAGCAGTACTTC.

This clonotype occurred a few times. V gene TRBV19 combines with J gene TRBJ1-5; 7 bases are shared with TRBD1. Looked up from germline, CDR1 is LNHDA and CDR2 is SQIVND (reference sequence). The CDR3 extends over 13 amino acids. The V segment lost 10 bases and the J segment 4 bases; nucleotides outside the gene matches: 7. Written as DNA, the CDR3 is TGTGCCACCCGACAGGGAGGAAATCAGCCCCAGCATTTT. It encodes CATRQGGNQPQHF.

A few counts support this clonotype. V gene TRBV20-1 combines with J gene TRBJ1-5; no reliable D call. The CDR3 runs 15 residues. Germline V lookup: CDR1 DFQATT, CDR2 SNEGSKA (reference sequence). Trimming shortened V by 1 base and J by 0 bases, and 10 bases separated the two germline ends. The DNA for the CDR3 is TGCAGTGCTAGAGCGACAATATATAGCAATCAGCCCCAGCATTTT. The encoded protein is CSARATIYSNQPQHF.

Ten or more counts support this clonotype. CDR3 DNA: TGTGCCAGCAGCTTGGAGGAGAAGGAGACCCAGTACTTC. Its translation: CASSLEEKETQYF. This sequence joins TRBV5-4 and TRBJ2-5; D not certain. The CDR3 is made up of 13 amino acids. From germline, CDR1 is SGHNT and CDR2 YYREEE (reference sequence). Trimming took off 0 bases at V and 5 bases at J, with 8 bases between the two ends.

This clonotype has a handful of counts. The chain uses TRBV3-1 and TRBJ2-5; D not resolved. The CDR3 contains 16 residues. V was trimmed by 0 bases and J by 4 bases, leaving 15 bases between them. Germline CDR1 LGHDT, CDR2 YNNKEL (reference sequence). The CDR3 coding sequence is TGTGCCAGCAGCCAAGACGGTCTGCCCACGGGAGAGACCCAGTACTTC. This translates into CASSQDGLPTGETQYF.

This clonotype came up many times. The chain employs TRBV4-3 and TRBJ2-5; no reliable D call. The ends were cut back, 1 base at V and 5 bases at J, with 14 bases in the middle. From germline, CDR1 is LGHNA and CDR2 YSLEER. This CDR3 is 15 amino acids long. The chain's CDR3 is CASSQGLGQWETQYF. For the CDR3, the DNA is TGCGCCAGCAGCCAAGGTCTGGGTCAGTGGGAGACCCAGTACTTC.

The CDR3, as DNA: TGTGCCATCAGTGAGGGACAGGGGCCTCAGCCCCAGCATTTT. Amino acids: CAISEGQGPQPQHF. The chain joins TRBV10-3 to TRBJ1-5, with 9 bases fitting TRBD1. V trimming: 2 bases; J trimming: 6 bases; junction bases outside the gene matches: 2. Germline V gene lookup returns CDR1 ENHRY and CDR2 SYGVKD. The CDR3 runs 14 residues.

This clonotype was counted many times. This sequence joins TRBV4-1 and TRBJ2-7, with 9 bases aligning to TRBD1. This CDR3 is built from 15 residues. V lost 4 bases, J lost 3 bases, and 7 bases stayed unmatched. Germline V gene data show CDR1 as MGHRA and CDR2 as YSYEKL. The CDR3, as DNA: TGCGCCAGCAGCCCAGTGGGACAGGGTCACTACGAGCAGTACTTC. The encoded protein is CASSPVGQGHYEQYF.

This clonotype was detected ten times or more. The chain is built from TRBV29-1 and TRBJ2-1; 11 bases line up with TRBD2. The CDR3 covers 15 residues. The J segment lost 9 bases and the V segment lost 6 bases, leaving 13 bases of the junction unmatched. The germline V gene encodes CDR1 SQVTM and CDR2 ANQGSEA. The chain's CDR3 is CSVPGIAGGKGEQFF. DNA of the CDR3: TGCAGCGTCCCCGGGATAGCGGGAGGGAAGGGTGAGCAGTTCTTC.

This clonotype appeared many times. The chain has TRBV5-1 and TRBJ2-3, with 12 bases lining up with TRBD1. Per the germline V gene, CDR1 is SGHRS and CDR2 is YFSETQ. CDR3 size: 15 residues. V lost 4 bases, J lost 5 bases, and 5 bases stayed unmatched. The CDR3 nucleotides are TGCGCCAGCAGCGGGGGACAGGGGGCCGGAGATACGCAGTATTTT. Its protein is CASSGGQGAGDTQYF.

There are many counts of this clonotype. This sequence joins TRBV5-1 and TRBJ2-5, with a possible D match to TRBD2 (5 bases). Trimming shortened V by 2 bases and J by 0 bases, and 8 bases separated the two germline ends. CDR1 and CDR2 from the germline V gene are SGHRS and YFSETQ. The CDR3 consists of 14 residues. CDR3 sequence: CASSFRDHQETQYF. CDR3 DNA sequence: TGCGCCAGCAGCTTCCGGGATCACCAAGAGACCCAGTACTTC.

The gene calls are TRBV18 and TRBJ2-5; D gene unclear. Trimming shortened V by 2 bases and J by 5 bases, and 12 bases separated the two germline ends. CDR3 length equals 14 residues. Per the germline V gene, CDR1 is KGHSH and CDR2 is LQKENI. The chain's CDR3 is CASSPGVYRETQYF. CDR3 bases: TGTGCCAGCTCACCAGGAGTTTATCGGGAGACCCAGTACTTC.

This clonotype has at least ten counts. The chain employs TRBV7-8 and TRBJ1-2, with D tentatively TRBD1 (5 bases). The CDR3 has 17 residues. V gave up 3 bases and J gave up 7 bases, with 24 bases separating them. Germline loops: CDR1 SGHVS, CDR2 FQNEAQ. For the CDR3, the DNA is TGTGCCAGCAGCTTCGTCTCGGTACCGGGACCCAGGAGTGGCTACACCTTC. Translating it yields CASSFVSVPGPRSGYTF.

This clonotype came up a few times. The genes are TRBV7-3 and TRBJ2-1; TRBD2 matches at 12 bases. This CDR3 is 16 amino acids long. V lost 2 bases to trimming and J lost 8 bases; unmatched junction nucleotides: 7. Germline V gives CDR1 SGHTA, CDR2 FQGTGA. The CDR3 region is CASSLSLAGGRDEQFF. The CDR3 coding sequence is TGTGCCAGCAGCTTATCTCTAGCGGGGGGGCGGGATGAGCAGTTCTTC.